The next 21 T cell receptor beta chains were all read from a single sample in a study of shared clonotypes between healthy human individuals (dated by TCRdb to 2020 to 2022). Library preparation employed the immunoSEQ multiplex PCR assay. The table comes from immuneACCESS by way of TCRdb, which keeps in-frame sequences with V and J called. Part of the clones is missing from these tables; in studies checked, under half for an unresolved V gene and the rest for unknown reasons. This sample has 300,000 to 400,000 clones in its table, and about 70% of those were observed once. 10% of the sample belongs to the ten largest clones. Sequenced sample: memory CD4+ T cells sorted from blood. The sample's cell subset or site label, decoded: CD45RA-negative fraction. These receptors were collected from a man younger than 45 in good health.

The chain recombines TRBV5-4 with TRBJ2-3; TRBD2 matches 8 bases. J gave up 7 bases and V 5 bases, and 12 bases lay outside the gene matches. CDR1 and CDR2 (germline): SGHNT, YYREEE (reference sequence). The CDR3 runs to 15 residues. The DNA for the CDR3 is TGTGCCAGCAGTTTGAGGAGCGGGAGTGGAAATACGCAGTATTTT. Protein product: CASSLRSGSGNTQYF.

The rearrangement joins TRBV6-1 to TRBJ2-7, with no clear D. This CDR3 is built from 14 residues. CDR1 and CDR2 from the germline V gene are MNHNS and SASEGT. Trimming left V 1 base short and J 3 bases short, with 10 bases between. CDR3 bases: TGTGCCAGCAGTGAAGTGGTCAGACTCTACGAGCAGTACTTC. Protein product: CASSEVVRLYEQYF.

This clone has a single count. The chain uses TRBV6-5 and TRBJ1-5, with 9 bases fitting TRBD1. The CDR3 has 13 residues. The germline V gene has CDR1 MNHEY and CDR2 SVGAGI. Losses at the gene ends were 6 bases for V and 7 bases for J; bases not matched to a gene: 4. The CDR3 sequence: CASRLDRGQPQHF. In nucleotides, the CDR3 is TGTGCCAGCAGATTGGACAGGGGACAGCCCCAGCATTTT.

V is TRBV6-1 and J is TRBJ2-5, with 12 bases matching TRBD2. There are 17 residues in the CDR3. Looked up from germline, CDR1 is MNHNS and CDR2 is SASEGT. V was clipped by 4 bases and J by 2 bases; unmatched bases: 8. The CDR3 protein is CASSAPTGTSGQETQYF. Here the CDR3 DNA reads TGTGCCAGCAGTGCCCCCACCGGGACTAGCGGGCAAGAGACCCAGTACTTC.

This rearrangement joins TRBV6-5 to TRBJ1-4; D gene ambiguous. Germline V gene lookup returns CDR1 MNHEY and CDR2 SVGAGI. V was shortened by 0 bases and J by 2 bases, with 7 bases between the two germline ends. This CDR3 has 15 residues. CDR3 region: CASSYSRATNEKLFF. In DNA form, the CDR3 reads TGTGCCAGCAGTTACTCCCGGGCGACTAATGAAAAACTGTTTTTT.

This clone appeared many times. This chain connects TRBV11-2 to TRBJ2-5, with 9 positions matching TRBD2. The J segment lost 1 base and the V segment lost 4 bases, leaving 7 bases of the junction unmatched. This CDR3 comprises 16 residues. Germline CDR1 reads SGHAT; CDR2 reads FQNNGV. This CDR3 is CASSSPGSGGQETQYF. CDR3 bases: TGTGCCAGCAGCTCCCCGGGTAGCGGGGGCCAAGAGACCCAGTACTTC.

The chain links TRBV7-3 to TRBJ1-2; a weak D match, TRBD1 (5 bases). CDR3 length: 11 residues. Trimming removed 8 bases at V and 4 bases at J, with 8 bases between. CDR1 and CDR2 (germline): SGHTA, FQGTGA. This CDR3 reads CASWGGYGYTF. CDR3 coding DNA: TGTGCCAGCTGGGGCGGCTATGGCTACACCTTC.

The chain joins TRBV2 to TRBJ2-7; possibly TRBD2 for D (6 bases). The germline CDR1 and CDR2 sequences are SNHLY and FYNNEI. Trimming shortened V by 5 bases and J by 5 bases, and 19 bases separated the two germline ends. The CDR3 is 15 amino acids. The CDR3: CASSRSGTPYDEQYF. The CDR3 nucleotides are TGTGCCAGCAGTCGATCCGGGACTCCTTATGACGAGCAGTACTTC.

A note on this clone: A much larger clone differs from this one at a single base, so this may be a read error. Other DNA sequences in the same sample also yield this CDR3. The chain carries TRBV5-1 and TRBJ2-2, with 9 bases matching TRBD2. V dropped 0 bases and J dropped 6; count of bases not matched to a gene: 12. Germline lookup yields CDR1 SGHRS and CDR2 YFSETQ. The CDR3 sequence is 18 residues long. The CDR3: CASSLEGAAGGPSGELFF. The CDR3 coding sequence is TGCGCCAGCAGCTTGGAGGGGGCGGCGGGAGGGCCATCCGGGGAGCTGTTTTTT.

This clone was found a few times. The chain has TRBV5-1 and TRBJ2-7; a possible D gene is TRBD1 (6 bases). V lost 3 bases and J 1 base, leaving 14 bases between the germline ends. Germline V gene data show CDR1 as SGHRS and CDR2 as YFSETQ. The CDR3 length is 15 residues. The CDR3 reads CASSSQGSLSYEQYF. In DNA form, the CDR3 reads TGCGCCAGCAGCTCTCAGGGGAGTTTGTCCTACGAGCAGTACTTC.

The chain combines TRBV21-1 with TRBJ1-1; the table calls TRBD1, which could not be checked here. TRBV21-1 is noted as a pseudogene. This CDR3 contains 15 residues. The CDR3 reads CASSKGRGSGTEAFF. As DNA, the CDR3 is TGTGCCAGCAGCAAAGGCAGGGGGTCCGGCACTGAAGCTTTCTTT.

The gene calls are TRBV5-1 and TRBJ2-5, with a tentative D call TRBD2 (7 bases). V shed 4 bases and J shed 4 bases, with 26 bases lying between them. Per the germline V gene, CDR1 is SGHRS and CDR2 is YFSETQ. The CDR3 totals 18 residues. The CDR3 region is CASSTGYRERLAGETQYF. The CDR3 DNA sequence: TGCGCCAGCAGCACAGGGTACAGGGAGCGACTAGCAGGAGAGACCCAGTACTTC.

The rearrangement joins TRBV18 to TRBJ2-7; D perhaps matches TRBD2 (6 bases). The germline V gene has CDR1 KGHSH and CDR2 LQKENI. V gave up 2 bases and J gave up 6 bases, with 11 bases separating them. This CDR3 spans 13 amino acids. The CDR3 nucleotides are TGTGCCAGCTCACCAGCTAGCGTCGGCGAGCAGTACTTC. It yields the protein CASSPASVGEQYF.

This clone was seen a handful of times. The chain links TRBV25-1 to TRBJ1-1; 7 positions match TRBD1. The CDR3 contains 14 residues. Germline CDR1 is MGHDK and CDR2 is SYGVNS. V lost 3 bases to trimming and J lost 6 bases; unmatched junction nucleotides: 7. This CDR3 is CASSELRDSAEAFF. The CDR3 DNA follows: TGTGCCAGCAGTGAGCTCCGGGACAGTGCTGAAGCTTTCTTT.

The V and J genes are TRBV7-8 and TRBJ1-5; D perhaps matches TRBD1 (6 bases). Germline values: CDR1 SGHVS, CDR2 FQNEAQ. CDR3 length: 20 residues. V lost 6 bases to trimming and J lost 0 bases, with 27 bases between them. CDR3 residues: CASSSRSRGSLIYSNQPQHF. The CDR3 DNA follows: TGTGCCAGCAGTTCTCGATCCAGGGGCTCTTTAATATATAGCAATCAGCCCCAGCATTTT.

The rearrangement joins TRBV28 to TRBJ2-7; a weak D match, TRBD1 (7 bases). Trimming shortened V by 8 bases and J by 3 bases, and 20 bases separated the two germline ends. The germline V gene encodes CDR1 MDHEN and CDR2 SYDVKM. The CDR3 length is 15 residues. The CDR3 nucleotides read TGTGCCAGCGGGAGGTTACAGGGGTCCGTCTACGAGCAGTACTTC. It is translated as CASGRLQGSVYEQYF.

Only a few counts were recorded for this clone. The CDR3 nucleotides are TGTGCCAGTAGTCCGACCGAGATGGGTGCCCAGCATTTT. Its translation is CASSPTEMGAQHF. The chain employs TRBV19 and TRBJ1-5; D gene uncertain. The CDR3 contains 13 residues. The germline gives CDR1 LNHDA, CDR2 SQIVND (reference sequence). The V gene lost 5 bases and the J gene lost 11 bases, with 16 bases spanning the gap.

The CDR3 nucleotides are TGCGCCAGCACCTTTTTCGACAGCAGTGGGGGCTACACCTTC. It encodes CASTFFDSSGGYTF. The V call is TRBV5-1, the J call TRBJ1-2; maybe TRBD1 (5 bases). The CDR3 is made up of 14 amino acids. V lost 6 bases to trimming and J lost 8 bases, with 20 bases between them. Germline-derived CDR1 and CDR2 are SGHRS and YFSETQ.

This sequence joins TRBV2 and TRBJ2-5, with a tentative D call TRBD2 (6 bases). V lost 5 bases, J lost 5 bases, and 9 bases lay in between. This CDR3 has 12 amino acids. Per germline, CDR1 SNHLY and CDR2 FYNNEI. The CDR3 here is CASSSGVETQYF. The DNA for the CDR3 is TGTGCCAGCAGTTCGGGGGTTGAGACCCAGTACTTC.

The rearrangement joins TRBV4-1 to TRBJ2-1; 12 positions match TRBD2. The germline V gene encodes CDR1 MGHRA and CDR2 YSYEKL. With 1 base clipped from V and 10 bases from J, the junction kept 5 bases outside the gene matches. The CDR3 covers 15 residues. The CDR3: CASSQGLAGAGEQFF. CDR3 DNA sequence: TGCGCCAGCAGCCAAGGACTAGCGGGAGCAGGGGAGCAGTTCTTC.

The chain carries TRBV5-4 and TRBJ1-4; 8 positions match TRBD1. V lost 4 bases, J lost 8 bases, and 4 bases stayed unmatched. Germline lookup yields CDR1 SGHNT and CDR2 YYREEE (reference sequence). This CDR3 has 13 residues. CDR3 in amino acids: CASSLDRGEKLFF. DNA for the CDR3: TGTGCCAGCAGCCTTGACAGGGGAGAAAAACTGTTTTTT.